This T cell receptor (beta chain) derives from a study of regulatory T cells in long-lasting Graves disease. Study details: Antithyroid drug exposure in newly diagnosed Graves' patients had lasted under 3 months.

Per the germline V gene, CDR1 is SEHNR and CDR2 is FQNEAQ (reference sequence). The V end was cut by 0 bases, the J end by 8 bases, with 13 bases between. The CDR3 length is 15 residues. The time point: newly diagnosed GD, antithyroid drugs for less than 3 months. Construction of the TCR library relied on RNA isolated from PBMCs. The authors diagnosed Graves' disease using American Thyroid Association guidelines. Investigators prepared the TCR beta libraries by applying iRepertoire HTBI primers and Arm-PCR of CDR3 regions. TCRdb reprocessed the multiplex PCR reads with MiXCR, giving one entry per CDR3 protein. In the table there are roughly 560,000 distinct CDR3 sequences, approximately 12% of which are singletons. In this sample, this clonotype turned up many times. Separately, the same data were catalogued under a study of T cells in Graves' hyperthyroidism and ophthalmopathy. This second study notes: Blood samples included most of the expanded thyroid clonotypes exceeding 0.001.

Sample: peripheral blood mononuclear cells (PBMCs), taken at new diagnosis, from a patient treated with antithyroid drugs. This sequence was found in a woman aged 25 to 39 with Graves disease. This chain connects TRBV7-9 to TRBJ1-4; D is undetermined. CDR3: CASSLARTGSEKLFF. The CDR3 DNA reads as TGTGCCAGCAGCTTAGCGCGGACGGGAAGCGAAAAACTGTTTTTT.